This TCR beta chain originates from a study of a mutant IDH1 vaccine in newly diagnosed glioma. Described time point: week 11, during vaccination. The vaccine gave 300 ug of a 20-mer mutant IDH1 peptide subcutaneously per dose. Measured with immunoSEQ multiplex PCR; TCRdb has only the in-frame clones, and not every one. The repertoire holds around 40,000 clones, 84% seen once, with 2% to 2.5% in the top ten. A remark on this clone: The target antigen is unknown.

V lost 4 bases, J lost 1 base, and 0 bases stayed unmatched. The V gene's germline CDR1 is ENHRY and CDR2 SYGVKD. The CDR3 spans 13 residues. The input for sequencing was PBMCs, taken from a glioma patient whose treatment included an IDH1 peptide vaccine. The chain carries TRBV10-3 and TRBJ2-7; 8 positions match TRBD1. The TCR originated in a man aged 40-49 years with glioma. The CDR3 bases are TGTGCCATCAGTGGGACAGGGTCCTACGAGCAGTACTTC. Its translation is CAISGTGSYEQYF.